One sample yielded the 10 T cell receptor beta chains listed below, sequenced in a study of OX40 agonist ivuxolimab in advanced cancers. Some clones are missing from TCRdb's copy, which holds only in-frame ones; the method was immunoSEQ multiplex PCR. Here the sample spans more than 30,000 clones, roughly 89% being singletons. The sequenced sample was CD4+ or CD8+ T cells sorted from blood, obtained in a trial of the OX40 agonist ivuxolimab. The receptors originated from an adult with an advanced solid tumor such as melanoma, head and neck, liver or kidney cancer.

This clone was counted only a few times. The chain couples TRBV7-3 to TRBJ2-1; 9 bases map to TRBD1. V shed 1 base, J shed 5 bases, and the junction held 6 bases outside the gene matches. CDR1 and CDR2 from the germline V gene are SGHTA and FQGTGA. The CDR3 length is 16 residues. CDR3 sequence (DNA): TGTGCCAGCAGCTTAAGTGGGACAGGGTCGGACAATGAGCAGTTCTTC. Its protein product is CASSLSGTGSDNEQFF.

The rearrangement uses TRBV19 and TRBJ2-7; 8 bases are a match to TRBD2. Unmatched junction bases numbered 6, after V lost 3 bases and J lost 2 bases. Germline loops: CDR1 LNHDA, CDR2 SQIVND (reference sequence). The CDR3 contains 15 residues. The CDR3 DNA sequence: TGTGCCAGTAGTATGGTCACTAGCGGAGCCTACGAGCAGTACTTC. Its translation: CASSMVTSGAYEQYF.

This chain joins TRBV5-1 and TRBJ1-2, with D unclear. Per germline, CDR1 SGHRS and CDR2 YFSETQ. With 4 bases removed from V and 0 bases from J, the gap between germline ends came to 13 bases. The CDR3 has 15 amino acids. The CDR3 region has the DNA TGCGCCAGCAGCCCTGGATCAGGTCCTAACTATGGCTACACCTTC. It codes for CASSPGSGPNYGYTF.

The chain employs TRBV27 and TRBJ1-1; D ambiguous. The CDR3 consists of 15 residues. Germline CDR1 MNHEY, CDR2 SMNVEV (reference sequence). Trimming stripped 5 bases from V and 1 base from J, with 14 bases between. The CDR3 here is CASSPGWVQNTEAFF. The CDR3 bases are TGTGCCAGCAGTCCGGGCTGGGTGCAGAACACTGAAGCTTTCTTT.

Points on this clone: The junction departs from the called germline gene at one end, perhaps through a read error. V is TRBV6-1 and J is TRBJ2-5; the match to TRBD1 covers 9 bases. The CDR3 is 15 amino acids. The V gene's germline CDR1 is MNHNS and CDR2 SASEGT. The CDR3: CASSEGQGPQETQYF. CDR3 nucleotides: TGTGCCAGCAGCGAAGGACAGGGGCCGCAAGAGACCCAGTACTTC.

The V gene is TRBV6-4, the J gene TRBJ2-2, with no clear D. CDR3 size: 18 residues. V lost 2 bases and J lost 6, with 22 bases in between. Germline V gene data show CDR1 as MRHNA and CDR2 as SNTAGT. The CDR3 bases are TGTGCCAGCAGTGACACTGCCGGGCCCAACCTATGGGCCGGGGAGCTGTTTTTT. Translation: CASSDTAGPNLWAGELFF.

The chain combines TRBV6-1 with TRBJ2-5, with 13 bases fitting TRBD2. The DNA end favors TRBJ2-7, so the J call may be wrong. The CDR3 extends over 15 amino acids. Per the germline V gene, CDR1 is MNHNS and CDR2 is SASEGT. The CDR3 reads CASSWTSGSLHEQYF. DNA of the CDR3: TGTGCCAGCAGTTGGACTAGCGGGAGTCTCCACGAGCAGTACTTC.

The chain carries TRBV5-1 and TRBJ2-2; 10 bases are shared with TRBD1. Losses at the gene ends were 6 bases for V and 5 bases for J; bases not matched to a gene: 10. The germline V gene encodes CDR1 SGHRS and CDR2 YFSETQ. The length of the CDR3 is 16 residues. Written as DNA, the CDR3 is TGCGCCAGCACCATGACAGGGGGCTTAAGTACCGGGGAGCTGTTTTTT. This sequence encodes CASTMTGGLSTGELFF.

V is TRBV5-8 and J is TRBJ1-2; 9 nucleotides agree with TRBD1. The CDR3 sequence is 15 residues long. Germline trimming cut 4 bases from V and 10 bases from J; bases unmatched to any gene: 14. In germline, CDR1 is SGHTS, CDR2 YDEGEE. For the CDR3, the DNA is TGTGCCAGCAGCCTTATATCGGGACAGGGAAGGGCCTACACCTTC. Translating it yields CASSLISGQGRAYTF. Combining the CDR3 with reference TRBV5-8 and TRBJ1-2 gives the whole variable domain EAGVTQSPTHLIKTRGQQATLRCSPISGHTSVYWYQQALGLGLQFLLWYDEGEERNRGNFPPRFSGRQFPNYSSELNVNALELEDSALYLCASSLISGQGRAYTFGSGTRLTVV.

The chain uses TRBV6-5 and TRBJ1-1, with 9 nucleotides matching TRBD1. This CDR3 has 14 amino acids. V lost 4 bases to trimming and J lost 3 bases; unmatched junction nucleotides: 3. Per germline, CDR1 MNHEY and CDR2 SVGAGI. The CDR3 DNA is TGTGCCAGCAGTTTCGACAGGGGGGACACTGAAGCTTTCTTT. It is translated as CASSFDRGDTEAFF.